The 28 T cell receptor beta chains below were found in one sample sequenced in a study of shared clonotypes between healthy human individuals. Naive CD8 cells lacked CD45RO and underwent positive selection for CCR7, leaving out terminally differentiated effector memory CD45RA+ cells. Repertoires were generated with immunoSEQ multiplex PCR, while TCRdb's copy carries only in-frame clones and drops some. The sample lists around 1.9 million clones; more than 85% were seen once. The sequenced sample was naive CD8+ T cells from PBMCs. These receptors all stem from a man aged 18 to 29 in good health. Some clones in this sample may be carry-over from other donors' samples.

The rearrangement uses TRBV10-3 and TRBJ2-3, with TRBD1 matching 9 bases. Germline V gene data show CDR1 as ENHRY and CDR2 as SYGVKD. The CDR3 loop spans 16 amino acids. V shed 2 bases and J 1 base; nucleotides not matched to a gene: 4. The CDR3 loop is CAISELRTGGTDTQYF. For the CDR3, the DNA is TGTGCCATCAGTGAGCTTAGGACAGGGGGCACAGATACGCAGTATTTT.

Worth noting for this clone: A much more abundant neighbour one base away suggests this may be a read error. Other DNA sequences in the same sample also yield this CDR3. J is TRBJ2-1 and V is TRBV11-2; TRBD1 is a possible D gene (5 bases). Trimming stripped 1 base from V and 8 bases from J, with 6 bases between. Germline loops: CDR1 SGHAT, CDR2 FQNNGV. The CDR3 spans 12 residues. The CDR3 sequence is CASSLGGHEQFF. In DNA form, the CDR3 reads TGTGCCAGCAGCTTAGGGGGCCATGAGCAGTTCTTC.

J is TRBJ1-2 and V is TRBV27; no definite D call. The CDR3 totals 13 residues. V was clipped by 4 bases and J by 8 bases, with 14 bases between them. From germline, CDR1 is MNHEY and CDR2 SMNVEV (reference sequence). As DNA, the CDR3 is TGTGCCAGCAGTTGGCGGACGGGCTCGGGCTACACCTTC. Protein product: CASSWRTGSGYTF.

This sequence joins TRBV7-9 and TRBJ2-5; D might be TRBD1 or TRBD2, each matching 6 bases. V was cut by 1 base and J by 5 bases, with 17 bases left in between. Germline CDR1 is SEHNR and CDR2 is FQNEAQ (reference sequence). The CDR3 totals 16 residues. CDR3 sequence: CASSLVSQGGGETQYF. In DNA form, the CDR3 reads TGTGCCAGCAGCTTAGTCTCACAGGGAGGCGGGGAGACCCAGTACTTC.

The chain has TRBV18 and TRBJ2-6, with unresolved D. This CDR3 has 16 amino acids. With 3 bases removed from V and 1 base from J, the gap between germline ends came to 10 bases. The germline V gene encodes CDR1 KGHSH and CDR2 LQKENI. The CDR3 region is CASSPEGVSGANVLTF. The CDR3 nucleotides are TGTGCCAGCTCACCCGAAGGTGTATCTGGGGCCAACGTCCTGACTTTC.

The chain joins TRBV27 to TRBJ1-1, with no clear D. The CDR3 is 13 amino acids. V was pared by 6 bases and J by 8 bases, with 16 bases between. In germline, CDR1 is MNHEY, CDR2 SMNVEV (reference sequence). CDR3 in DNA: TGTGCCAGCAGCCAGAGTCGGGCTCACGAAGCTTTCTTT. Encoded protein: CASSQSRAHEAFF.

The chain couples TRBV10-3 to TRBJ2-3; no reliable D call. In germline, CDR1 is ENHRY, CDR2 SYGVKD. The length of the CDR3 is 11 residues. Trimming removed 6 bases from V and 7 bases from J, with 8 bases in between. The CDR3 sequence: CAIRTSNTQYF. The CDR3 DNA sequence: TGTGCCATCAGAACCTCCAATACGCAGTATTTT.

A remark on this clone: In the same sample, other DNA sequences code for this CDR3. The rearrangement uses TRBV19 and TRBJ2-7, with 10 bases fitting TRBD1. Germline-derived CDR1 and CDR2 are LNHDA and SQIVND (reference sequence). J was trimmed by 2 bases and V by 7 bases; bases with no gene match: 5. The CDR3 spans 14 residues. CDR3 in amino acids: CASTPGQGPYEQYF. As DNA, the CDR3 is TGTGCCAGTACTCCGGGACAGGGGCCCTACGAGCAGTACTTC.

V and J are TRBV5-6 and TRBJ2-6, with D possibly TRBD2 on 6 matching bases. V shed 0 bases and J shed 0 bases, with 7 bases lying between them. Per the germline V gene, CDR1 is SGHDT and CDR2 is YYEEEE. The CDR3 extends over 16 amino acids. Here the CDR3 DNA reads TGTGCCAGCAGCTTGGCCGGGGGCTCTGGGGCCAACGTCCTGACTTTC. It is translated as CASSLAGGSGANVLTF.

The V and J genes are TRBV4-2 and TRBJ2-5, with 7 bases aligning to TRBD1. Judging by the DNA end, TRBJ2-7 fits better; the J call may be wrong. Germline-derived CDR1 and CDR2 are LGHNA and YNFKEQ. CDR3 length: 14 amino acids. CDR3 loop: CASSGAGGDTEQYF. The CDR3 DNA sequence: TGTGCCAGCAGCGGAGCAGGGGGAGACACCGAGCAGTACTTC.

The rearrangement uses TRBV30 and TRBJ1-1; 7 bases align to TRBD1. Trimming cost V 0 bases and J 6 bases; bases outside gene matches: 7. The CDR3 length is 14 residues. Germline lookup yields CDR1 GTSNPN and CDR2 SVGIG (reference sequence). The CDR3: CAWSVMKGAPEAFF. In DNA, the CDR3 is TGTGCCTGGAGTGTAATGAAGGGGGCCCCTGAAGCTTTCTTT.

The V gene is TRBV10-3, the J gene TRBJ1-1; TRBD1 is a possible D gene (5 bases). CDR3 length equals 14 residues. Trimming removed 0 bases from V and 5 bases from J, with 10 bases in between. The germline gives CDR1 ENHRY, CDR2 SYGVKD. The CDR3 DNA sequence: TGTGCCATCAGTGAGTCCCAGGGAGTAACTGAAGCTTTCTTT. As protein: CAISESQGVTEAFF.

The chain couples TRBV14 to TRBJ1-2; TRBD1 aligns across 8 bases. Germline V gene data show CDR1 as SGHDN and CDR2 as FVKESK. Unmatched junction bases numbered 8, after V lost 4 bases and J lost 4 bases. The CDR3 is 15 residues long. Here the CDR3 reads CASSPTLGTGYGYTF. The CDR3 nucleotides read TGTGCCAGCAGCCCGACCCTGGGGACAGGCTATGGCTACACCTTC.

The chain links TRBV28 to TRBJ2-6; the D is unclear. Trimming left V 2 bases short and J 0 bases short, with 20 bases between. CDR3 length: 20 amino acids. Germline V CDR1 and CDR2: MDHEN, SYDVKM. The CDR3 coding sequence is TGTGCCAGCAGTTTAACCCCCCCAACTTTCGGCTACTCTGGGGCCAACGTCCTGACTTTC. It codes for CASSLTPPTFGYSGANVLTF.

The V and J genes are TRBV4-1 and TRBJ1-5, with D unclear. The germline V and J ends were trimmed by 0 bases and 9 bases, with 12 bases remaining between them. CDR3 length equals 14 residues. From germline, CDR1 is MGHRA and CDR2 YSYEKL. DNA of the CDR3: TGCGCCAGCAGCCAAGATGGCAGCCTTTGGCCCCAGCATTTT. Its protein product is CASSQDGSLWPQHF.

V gene TRBV7-2 combines with J gene TRBJ1-2; D might be TRBD1 (5 bases). CDR1 is SGHTA and CDR2 is FQGNSA in the germline V gene. V was trimmed by 5 bases and J by 4 bases, leaving 14 bases between them. This CDR3 region has 14 residues. CDR3 coding DNA: TGTGCCAGCAGCGGCCGGGACTTCGCCTATGGCTACACCTTC. This encodes CASSGRDFAYGYTF.

The chain links TRBV5-4 to TRBJ2-5; either TRBD1 or TRBD2 may supply D (5 bases each). The length of the CDR3 is 15 residues. V was cut by 3 bases and J by 1 base, with 13 bases left in between. Germline CDR1 and CDR2: SGHNT and YYREEE (reference sequence). DNA for the CDR3: TGTGCCAGCAGCTCCCCGGGACCGCTCCAAGAGACCCAGTACTTC. Its protein is CASSSPGPLQETQYF.

This clone was counted a few times. The chain couples TRBV2 to TRBJ1-2, with D maybe TRBD1 (5 bases). The CDR3 runs to 15 residues. V lost 10 bases and J lost 7, with 25 bases in between. Germline V gene data show CDR1 as SNHLY and CDR2 as FYNNEI. The DNA of the CDR3 is TGTGCCACGAACAGGAAGGCCGTCCGCGAGGGTGGCTACACCTTC. Translating gives CATNRKAVREGGYTF.

This clone was counted a single time. This chain uses TRBV7-2 with TRBJ2-1, with D hard to call. V was clipped by 3 bases and J by 5 bases, with 11 bases between them. Germline-derived CDR1 and CDR2 are SGHTA and FQGNSA. This CDR3 spans 14 amino acids. This CDR3 reads CASSFLGLDNEQFF. The CDR3 bases are TGTGCCAGCAGCTTTCTAGGCTTGGACAATGAGCAGTTCTTC.

The V gene is TRBV4-1, the J gene TRBJ2-7; D is unresolved. CDR3 length: 13 amino acids. Trimming shortened V by 1 base and J by 6 bases, and 10 bases separated the two germline ends. Germline loops: CDR1 MGHRA, CDR2 YSYEKL. CDR3: CASSQAAGLEQYF. Here the CDR3 DNA reads TGCGCCAGCAGCCAAGCCGCCGGGCTCGAGCAGTACTTC.

A word on this clone: Additional DNA sequences in this sample encode the identical CDR3. The J gene is TRBJ2-7, the V gene TRBV27; a possible D gene is TRBD2 (6 bases). Germline assignment: CDR1 MNHEY and CDR2 SMNVEV (reference sequence). The CDR3 extends over 11 amino acids. V lost 6 bases to trimming and J lost 3 bases, with 6 bases between them. The CDR3: CASSGSYEQYF. The CDR3 region has the DNA TGTGCCAGCAGCGGGAGCTACGAGCAGTACTTC.

The V gene is TRBV7-9, the J gene TRBJ2-7, with 12 bases identical to TRBD2. Germline V CDR1 and CDR2: SEHNR, FQNEAQ (reference sequence). J lost 0 bases, V lost 5 bases, and 5 bases had no gene match. CDR3 size: 16 residues. In DNA form, the CDR3 reads TGTGCCAGCAGCCCAGGACTAGCGGGGACCTCCTACGAGCAGTACTTC. It encodes CASSPGLAGTSYEQYF.

V and J are TRBV4-1 and TRBJ2-1; no definite D call. V was clipped by 4 bases and J by 0 bases, with 13 bases between them. The germline CDR1 and CDR2 sequences are MGHRA and YSYEKL. The CDR3 loop spans 16 amino acids. DNA for the CDR3: TGCGCCAGCAGCCTTCCCCGAGACCTCTCCTACAATGAGCAGTTCTTC. It translates to CASSLPRDLSYNEQFF.

The chain joins TRBV20-1 to TRBJ2-7, with 7 bases that match TRBD1. The CDR3 contains 11 residues. Germline-derived CDR1 and CDR2 are DFQATT and SNEGSKA (reference sequence). V was pared by 6 bases and J by 6 bases, with 5 bases of the junction left unmatched. The CDR3 spells CSAHTGVEQYF. DNA of the CDR3: TGCAGTGCGCACACAGGGGTCGAGCAGTACTTC.

This chain connects TRBV27 to TRBJ1-4; D perhaps matches TRBD1 (5 bases). The CDR3 runs 14 residues. Germline V gives CDR1 MNHEY, CDR2 SMNVEV (reference sequence). The germline V and J ends were trimmed by 3 bases and 4 bases, with 9 bases remaining between them. CDR3 in amino acids: CASSLGTHNEKLFF. The CDR3 coding sequence is TGTGCCAGCAGTTTGGGGACGCATAATGAAAAACTGTTTTTT.

This rearrangement joins TRBV5-1 to TRBJ2-1; TRBD2 matches at 9 bases. CDR1 and CDR2 from the germline V gene are SGHRS and YFSETQ. Germline trimming cut 0 bases from V and 6 bases from J; bases unmatched to any gene: 4. The CDR3 sequence is 15 residues long. The CDR3 sequence: CASSLAAGGPNEQFF. The CDR3 DNA is TGCGCCAGCAGCTTGGCGGCGGGAGGGCCCAATGAGCAGTTCTTC.

This clone was picked up one time. The chain carries TRBV5-1 and TRBJ2-5; the D is unclear. Germline V gene data show CDR1 as SGHRS and CDR2 as YFSETQ. Trimming cost V 0 bases and J 0 bases, with 12 bases left between them. This CDR3 contains 16 residues. This CDR3 reads CASSLDRVLYQETQYF. The CDR3, as DNA: TGCGCCAGCAGCTTGGACCGGGTCCTGTACCAAGAGACCCAGTACTTC.

The V and J genes are TRBV5-1 and TRBJ2-7, with 10 bases identical to TRBD2. Germline CDR1 and CDR2: SGHRS and YFSETQ. V dropped 2 bases and J dropped 7; count of bases not matched to a gene: 9. The CDR3 is 15 residues long. In nucleotides, the CDR3 is TGCGCCAGCAGCTTCCTAGCGGGGGCGCGGAGAGAGCAGTACTTC. It yields the protein CASSFLAGARREQYF.